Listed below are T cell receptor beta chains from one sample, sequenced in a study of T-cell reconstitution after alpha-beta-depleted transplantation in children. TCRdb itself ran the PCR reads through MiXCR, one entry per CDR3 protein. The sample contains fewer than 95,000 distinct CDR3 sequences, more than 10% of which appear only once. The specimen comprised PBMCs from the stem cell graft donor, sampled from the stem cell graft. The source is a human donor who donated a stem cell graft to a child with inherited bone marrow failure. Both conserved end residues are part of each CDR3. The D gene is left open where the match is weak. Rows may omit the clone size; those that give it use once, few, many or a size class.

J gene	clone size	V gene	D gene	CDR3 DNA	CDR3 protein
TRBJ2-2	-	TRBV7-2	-	TGTGCCAGCAGCGCCCGGGGCACCGGGGAGCTGTTTTTT	CASSARGTGELFF
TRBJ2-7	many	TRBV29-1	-	TGCAGCGCCTCGGGAACAGGGACCTACGAGCAGTACTTC	CSASGTGTYEQYF
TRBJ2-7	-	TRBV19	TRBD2	TGTGCCAGTAGTCCGCAACCTAGCGGCACCTACGAGCAGTACTTC	CASSPQPSGTYEQYF
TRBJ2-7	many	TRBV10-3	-	TGTGCCATCAGTGAGTCGAAAGGCTACGAGCAGTACTTC	CAISESKGYEQYF
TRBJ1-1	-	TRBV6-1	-	TGTGCCAGCAGTGTTGGGGAACCTGAACCTTTCTTT	CASSVGEPEPFF
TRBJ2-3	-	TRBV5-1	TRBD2	TGCGCCAGCAGCTTGTTTGCGGGAGGAACCACAGATACGCAGTATTTT	CASSLFAGGTTDTQYF
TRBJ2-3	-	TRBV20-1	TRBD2	TGCTGTGCTAGAGATAGGACTAGCGGGAGAAGTGCAGATACGCAGTATTTT	CCARDRTSGRSADTQYF
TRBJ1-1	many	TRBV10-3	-	TGTGCCATCAGTGAATGGGGGACGAACACTGAAGCTTTCTTT	CAISEWGTNTEAFF
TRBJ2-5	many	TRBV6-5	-	TGTGCCAGCAGAGGGAGGAGGGGAACGGAGACCCAGTACTTC	CASRGRRGTETQYF
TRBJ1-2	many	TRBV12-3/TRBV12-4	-	TGTGCCAGCAGTCTACTGAGGGGAACTAACTATGGCTACACCTTC	CASSLLRGTNYGYTF
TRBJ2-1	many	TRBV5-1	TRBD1	TGCGCCAGCAGCCCCGGGCCGGGGACAGGGCACCATGAGCAGTTCTTC	CASSPGPGTGHHEQFF
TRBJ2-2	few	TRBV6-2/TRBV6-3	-	TGTGCCAGCAGCTACAGTCTAGGAACCGGGGAGCTGTTTTTT	CASSYSLGTGELFF
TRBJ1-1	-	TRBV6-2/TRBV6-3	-	TGTGCCAGCAGTTACGGAGCCTCTGAAGCTTTCTTT	CASSYGASEAFF
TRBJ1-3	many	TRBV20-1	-	TGCAGTGCTAGACGGACACTCGCTGGAAACACCATATATTTT	CSARRTLAGNTIYF
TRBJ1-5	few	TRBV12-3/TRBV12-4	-	TGTGCCAGCAGGGATTCGGGGGCTGGCCAGCCCCAGCATTTT	CASRDSGAGQPQHF
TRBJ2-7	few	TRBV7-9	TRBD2	TGTGCCAGCAGCCCTAGCGGTCATACCTACGAGCAGTACTTC	CASSPSGHTYEQYF
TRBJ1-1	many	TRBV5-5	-	TGTGCCAGCAGCCTCCTGGGGGGCATGGACACTGAAGCTTTCTTT	CASSLLGGMDTEAFF
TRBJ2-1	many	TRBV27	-	TGTGCCAGCACCGTAGACGGTAACCTGAATGAGCAGTTCTTC	CASTVDGNLNEQFF
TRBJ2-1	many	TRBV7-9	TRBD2	TGTGCCAGCAGCCCCGGACTAGCGGAGAATGAGCAGTTCTTC	CASSPGLAENEQFF
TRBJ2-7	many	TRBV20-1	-	TGCAGTGCTAGCTCAGACAGAGCCTACGAGCAGTACTTC	CSASSDRAYEQYF
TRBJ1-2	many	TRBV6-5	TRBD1	TGTGCCAGCAGCCTTACAGGGGGCTATGGCTACACCTTC	CASSLTGGYGYTF
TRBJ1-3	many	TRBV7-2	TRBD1	TGTGCCAGCGGGCGTCGGACAGGCCCCTCTGGAAACACCATATATTTT	CASGRRTGPSGNTIYF
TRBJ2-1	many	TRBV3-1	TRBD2	TGTGCCAGCAGCCTTCCATCAGACGGGGGGTATTACAATGAGCAGTTCTTC	CASSLPSDGGYYNEQFF
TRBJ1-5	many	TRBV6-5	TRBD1	TGTGCCAGCAGTAATCGACAGGGGGCGGGGAGCAATCAGCCCCAGCATTTT	CASSNRQGAGSNQPQHF
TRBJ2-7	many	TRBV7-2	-	TGTGCCAGCAGCCCCTCGCACAGCGCTCCCGAGCAGTACTTC	CASSPSHSAPEQYF
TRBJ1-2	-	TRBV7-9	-	TGTGCCAGCCGCAGAGGGGGGAACTATGGCTACACCTTC	CASRRGGNYGYTF
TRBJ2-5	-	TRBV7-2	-	TGTGCCAGCAGCACCAAAGCGCTCGCGGAGGGGACCCAGTACTTC	CASSTKALAEGTQYF
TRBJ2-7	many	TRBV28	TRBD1	TGTGCCAGCAGTCCGGGACAGGGCTACGAGCAGTACTTC	CASSPGQGYEQYF
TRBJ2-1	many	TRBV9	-	TGTGCCAGCAGCCCCCCGGGCTTCAGCTCCTACAATGAGCAGTTCTTC	CASSPPGFSSYNEQFF
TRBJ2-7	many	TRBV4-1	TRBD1	TGCGCCAGCAGCCGGGGACAGGGGTCCGCCTACGAGCAGTACTTC	CASSRGQGSAYEQYF
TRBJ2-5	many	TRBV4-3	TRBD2	TGCGCCAGCAGCCAATTGACAGGGTTTGATAGCGGGGGGTCGCAAGAGACCCAGTACTTC	CASSQLTGFDSGGSQETQYF
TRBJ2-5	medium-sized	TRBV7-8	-	TGTGCCAGCAGCTCCCCTCGATCGCGGGGAGAGACCCAGTACTTC	CASSSPRSRGETQYF
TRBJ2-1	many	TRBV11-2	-	TGTGCCAGCAGCTCCCCCAATGAGCAGTTCTTC	CASSSPNEQFF